This T cell receptor beta chain stems from a study of T cells after yellow fever vaccination. Germline V gene lookup returns CDR1 KGHDR and CDR2 SFDVKD. This CDR3 comprises 13 residues. Trimming removed 6 bases from V and 5 bases from J, with 9 bases in between. MiXCR, applied by TCRdb to the 5' RACE reads, yields one record per CDR3 protein. Here the sample spans a few hundred thousand distinct CDR3 sequences, roughly 3.9% being singletons. V gene TRBV24-1 combines with J gene TRBJ2-2; no firm D call. The TCR originated in a man between 18 and 29 years old who received the YFV17D yellow fever vaccine. Here the sequenced sample was PBMCs, taken 5 days after the yellow fever booster vaccination. CDR3 region: CATSRRQTGELFF. The CDR3 nucleotides read TGTGCCACCAGTCGCAGGCAAACCGGGGAGCTGTTTTTT.